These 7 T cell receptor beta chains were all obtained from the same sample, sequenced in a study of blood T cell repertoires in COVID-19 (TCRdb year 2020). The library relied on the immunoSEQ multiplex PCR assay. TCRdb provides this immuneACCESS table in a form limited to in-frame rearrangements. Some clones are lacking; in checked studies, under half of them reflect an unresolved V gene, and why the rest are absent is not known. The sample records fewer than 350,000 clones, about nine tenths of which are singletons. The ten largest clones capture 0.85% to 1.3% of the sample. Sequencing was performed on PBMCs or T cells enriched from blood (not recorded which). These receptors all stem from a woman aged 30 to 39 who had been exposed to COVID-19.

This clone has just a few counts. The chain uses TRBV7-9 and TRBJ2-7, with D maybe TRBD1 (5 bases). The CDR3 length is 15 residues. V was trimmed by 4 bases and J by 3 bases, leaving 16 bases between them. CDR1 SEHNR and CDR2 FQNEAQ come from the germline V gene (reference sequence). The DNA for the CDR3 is TGTGCCAGCAGCTCAGGACGATTGGGGCTCTACGAGCAGTACTTC. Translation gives CASSSGRLGLYEQYF.

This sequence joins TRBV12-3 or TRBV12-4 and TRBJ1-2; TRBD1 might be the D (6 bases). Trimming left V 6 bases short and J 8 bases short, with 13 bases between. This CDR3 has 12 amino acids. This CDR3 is CASRLTGSGYTF. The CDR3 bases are TGTGCCAGCAGGTTAACAGGGTCAGGCTACACCTTC.

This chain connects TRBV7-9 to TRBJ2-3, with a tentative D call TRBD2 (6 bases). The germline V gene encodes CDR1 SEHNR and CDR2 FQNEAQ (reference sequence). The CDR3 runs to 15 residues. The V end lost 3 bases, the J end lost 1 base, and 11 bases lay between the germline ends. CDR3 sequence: CASSFGASGTDTQYF. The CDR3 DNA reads TGTGCCAGCAGCTTTGGTGCTAGCGGCACAGATACGCAGTATTTT. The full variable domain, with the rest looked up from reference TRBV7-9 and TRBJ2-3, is DTGVSQNPRHKITKRGQNVTFRCDPISEHNRLYWYRQTLGQGPEFLTYFQNEAQLEKSRLLSDRFSAERPKGSFSTLEIQRTEQGDSAMYLCASSFGASGTDTQYFGPGTRLTVL.

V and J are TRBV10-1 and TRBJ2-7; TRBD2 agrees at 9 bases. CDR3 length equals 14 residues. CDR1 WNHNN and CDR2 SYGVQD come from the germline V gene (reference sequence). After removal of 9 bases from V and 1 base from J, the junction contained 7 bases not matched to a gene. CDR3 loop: CARDETSGSYEQYF. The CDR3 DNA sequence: TGCGCCAGAGACGAGACTAGCGGTTCCTACGAGCAGTACTTC.

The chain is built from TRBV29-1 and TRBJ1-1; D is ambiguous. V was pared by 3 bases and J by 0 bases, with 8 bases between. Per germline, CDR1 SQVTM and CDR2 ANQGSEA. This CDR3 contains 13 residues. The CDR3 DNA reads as TGCAGCGTTGATGCAGGAATGAACACTGAAGCTTTCTTT. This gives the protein CSVDAGMNTEAFF.

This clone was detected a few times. CDR3 in DNA: TGTGCCAGCGGGGACAGGGGAAGGTGGCGCGAGCAGTACTTC. It yields the protein CASGDRGRWREQYF. The chain joins TRBV27 to TRBJ2-7; 10 nucleotides line up with TRBD1. This CDR3 spans 14 amino acids. CDR1 and CDR2 from the germline V gene are MNHEY and SMNVEV (reference sequence). V was pared by 8 bases and J by 6 bases, with 10 bases of the junction left unmatched.

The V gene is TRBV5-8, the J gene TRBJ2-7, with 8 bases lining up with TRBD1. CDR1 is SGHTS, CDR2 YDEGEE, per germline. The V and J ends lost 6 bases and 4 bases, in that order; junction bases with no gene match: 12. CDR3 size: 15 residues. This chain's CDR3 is CASKTLDREEYEQYF. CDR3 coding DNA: TGTGCCAGCAAAACTTTGGACAGGGAGGAATACGAGCAGTACTTC.